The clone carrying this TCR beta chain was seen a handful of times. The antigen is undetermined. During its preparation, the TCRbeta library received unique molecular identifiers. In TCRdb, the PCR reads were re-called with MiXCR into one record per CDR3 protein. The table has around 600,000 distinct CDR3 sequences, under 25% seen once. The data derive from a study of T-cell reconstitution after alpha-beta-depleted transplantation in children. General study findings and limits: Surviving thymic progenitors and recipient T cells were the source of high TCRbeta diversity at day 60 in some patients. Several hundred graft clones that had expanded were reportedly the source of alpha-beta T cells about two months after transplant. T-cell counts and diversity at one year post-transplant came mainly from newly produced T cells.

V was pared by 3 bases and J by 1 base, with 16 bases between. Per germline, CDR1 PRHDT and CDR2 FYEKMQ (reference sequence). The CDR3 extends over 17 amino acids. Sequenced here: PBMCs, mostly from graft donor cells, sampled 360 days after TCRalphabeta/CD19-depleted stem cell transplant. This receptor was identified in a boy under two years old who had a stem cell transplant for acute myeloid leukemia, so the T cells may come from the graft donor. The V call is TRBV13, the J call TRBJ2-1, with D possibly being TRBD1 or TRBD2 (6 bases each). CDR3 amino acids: CASSFPGAGGSYNEQFF. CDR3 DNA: TGTGCCAGCAGCTTCCCGGGGGCGGGCGGTTCCTACAATGAGCAGTTCTTC. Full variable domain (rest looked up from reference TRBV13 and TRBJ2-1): AAGVIQSPRHLIKEKRETATLKCYPIPRHDTVYWYQQGPGQDPQFLISFYEKMQSDKGSIPDRFSAQQFSDYHSELNMSSLELGDSALYFCASSFPGAGGSYNEQFFGPGTRLTVL.